This T cell receptor (beta chain) was observed in a study of T cells after yellow fever vaccination. Study in general: Fractions of low cell number were prepared using SMART-Seq v4 Ultra Low Input.

TCRdb processed the 5' RACE reads anew with MiXCR; each CDR3 protein has one entry. The sample yields about 320,000 distinct CDR3 sequences, around 7% seen once. This clonotype was observed a handful of times. V lost 2 bases and J lost 0, with 10 bases in between. CDR3 length: 15 amino acids. Germline assignment: CDR1 SGHDN and CDR2 FVKESK. The starting material was PBMCs, obtained roughly 45 days after the first yellow fever vaccination. The receptor comes from a man younger than 30 who received the YFV17D yellow fever vaccine. The chain employs TRBV14 and TRBJ2-5; D tentatively fits TRBD1 or TRBD2 (5 bases each). The CDR3 is CASSQTWGNQETQYF. The CDR3, as DNA: TGTGCCAGCAGCCAAACCTGGGGGAACCAAGAGACCCAGTACTTC.